The 20 T cell receptor beta chains listed next were all sequenced from one sample in a study of shared clonotypes between healthy human individuals. Here immunoSEQ multiplex PCR was the method, and the copy in TCRdb shows in-frame clones only, minus some. The data contain some 1,100,000 clones, more than 75% of them seen just once; the ten biggest clones take up 0.52%. The sequenced sample consisted of memory CD4+ T cells from PBMCs. The subset here: CD45RA-negative fraction. Receptors were obtained from a man aged 18 to 30 in good health. Some clones in this sample may be carry-over from other donors' samples.

The chain recombines TRBV7-2 with TRBJ2-5, with 8 bases lining up with TRBD2. The CDR3 has 15 amino acids. Germline CDR1 SGHTA, CDR2 FQGNSA. The junction had 13 bases not matched to a gene; V was cut back by 8 bases and J by 5 bases. This CDR3 reads CASVNSGSPGETQYF. The CDR3 DNA follows: TGTGCCAGCGTCAACAGCGGGAGCCCAGGGGAGACCCAGTACTTC.

In this sample, this clone turned up once. J is TRBJ1-2 and V is TRBV28; D ambiguous. CDR1 is MDHEN, CDR2 SYDVKM, per germline. V dropped 5 bases and J dropped 4 bases, with 17 bases sitting between them. CDR3 length: 15 residues. This CDR3 reads CASSDAQRTIYGYTF. The CDR3 DNA sequence: TGTGCCAGCAGTGACGCCCAAAGGACCATCTATGGCTACACCTTC.

Here the CDR3 DNA reads TGTGCCAGCAGCGTAGATCCGGGGACAGCCTCCTACAATGAGCAGTTCTTC. Translating gives CASSVDPGTASYNEQFF. V is TRBV9 and J is TRBJ2-1; 7 bases are shared with TRBD1. Germline trimming cut 0 bases from V and 0 bases from J; bases unmatched to any gene: 6. The CDR3 has 17 residues. Germline V gene sequence: CDR1 SGDLS, CDR2 YYNGEE.

The rearrangement uses TRBV7-6 and TRBJ2-5; D may correspond to TRBD1 or TRBD2 (5 bases each). This CDR3 region has 15 residues. Trimming took off 5 bases at V and 4 bases at J, with 17 bases between the two ends. Germline-derived CDR1 and CDR2 are SGHVS and FNYEAQ. CDR3 region: CASSPRTGRGETQYF. In DNA form, the CDR3 reads TGTGCCAGCAGCCCCCGGACGGGGCGTGGAGAGACCCAGTACTTC.

This clone has a single count. The V call is TRBV29-1, the J call TRBJ2-1, with D possibly matching TRBD2 (6 bases). This CDR3 region has 14 residues. The ends were cut back, 7 bases at V and 8 bases at J, with 21 bases in the middle. In germline, CDR1 is SQVTM, CDR2 ANQGSEA. CDR3 sequence (DNA): TGCAGCGCGGAGGGAGTACATCCCATGTATGAGCAGTTCTTC. Encoded protein: CSAEGVHPMYEQFF.

The chain combines TRBV7-2 with TRBJ2-5, with 8 bases fitting TRBD1. Germline V gene sequence: CDR1 SGHTA, CDR2 FQGNSA. The J segment lost 5 bases and the V segment lost 1 base, leaving 6 bases of the junction unmatched. CDR3 length: 15 residues. The DNA for the CDR3 is TGTGCCAGCAGCTTAGGGACAGGGAGGTGGGAGACCCAGTACTTC. Translation gives CASSLGTGRWETQYF. The entire variable domain, with the rest obtained from reference TRBV7-2 and TRBJ2-5, is as follows: GAGVSQSPSNKVTEKGKDVELRCDPISGHTALYWYRQSLGQGLEFLIYFQGNSAPDKSGLPSDRFSAERTGGSVSTLTIQRTQQEDSAVYLCASSLGTGRWETQYFGPGTRLLVL.

In this sample, this clone turned up a few times. The V and J genes are TRBV19 and TRBJ1-5; TRBD1 might be the D (5 bases). Trimming shortened V by 4 bases and J by 1 base, and 17 bases separated the two germline ends. Germline V gene sequence: CDR1 LNHDA, CDR2 SQIVND (reference sequence). This CDR3 has 17 residues. In DNA, the CDR3 is TGTGCCAGTAGTACCGGGCCCTGGGCAGGGAGCAATCAGCCCCAGCATTTT. Translated: CASSTGPWAGSNQPQHF.

This clone was seen a single time. The rearrangement uses TRBV30 and TRBJ1-3; no definite D call. Trimming took 4 bases from V and 4 from J, leaving 14 bases between them. Germline CDR1 GTSNPN, CDR2 SVGIG (reference sequence). This CDR3 spans 14 amino acids. The CDR3 DNA is TGTGCCTGGATTGCTGCACCCCTCGGAAACACCATATATTTT. This translates into CAWIAAPLGNTIYF.

The V and J genes are TRBV5-6 and TRBJ1-6, with no clear D. Trimming shortened V by 0 bases and J by 6 bases, and 13 bases separated the two germline ends. Germline V CDR1 and CDR2: SGHDT, YYEEEE. The CDR3 is 16 residues long. CDR3 loop: CASSLGPENANSPLHF. The CDR3 DNA follows: TGTGCCAGCAGCTTGGGACCGGAAAACGCTAATTCACCCCTCCACTTT. Together with reference TRBV5-6 and TRBJ1-6, the CDR3 gives the full variable domain: DAGVTQSPTHLIKTRGQQVTLRCSPKSGHDTVSWYQQALGQGPQFIFQYYEEEERQRGNFPDRFSGHQFPNYSSELNVNALLLGDSALYLCASSLGPENANSPLHFGNGTRLTVT.

The table lists this clone with a few counts. This chain joins TRBV6-1 and TRBJ2-6, with a weak D call TRBD1 (5 bases). The CDR3 has 16 amino acids. Germline V gene data show CDR1 as MNHNS and CDR2 as SASEGT. V dropped 4 bases and J dropped 2 bases, with 12 bases sitting between them. The CDR3 bases are TGTGCCAGCAGTGTATCGGTAGGGGCTGGGGCCAACGTCCTGACTTTC. Its translation: CASSVSVGAGANVLTF.

CDR3 amino acids: CATDRDTEAFF. DNA for the CDR3: TGTGCTACGGACAGAGACACTGAAGCTTTCTTT. The chain links TRBV28 to TRBJ1-1, with D possibly matching TRBD1 (6 bases). This CDR3 is 11 amino acids long. In germline, CDR1 is MDHEN, CDR2 SYDVKM. Full variable domain (outside the CDR3, taken from reference TRBV28 and TRBJ1-1): DVKVTQSSRYLVKRTGEKVFLECVQDMDHENMFWYRQDPGLGLRLIYFSYDVKMKEKGDIPEGYSVSREKKERFSLILESASTNQTSMYLCATDRDTEAFFGQGTRLTVV.

The CDR3, as DNA: TGTGCCTGGACCCTCGGGACAGGGGTCCAAGAGACCCAGTACTTC. Its protein is CAWTLGTGVQETQYF. This rearrangement joins TRBV30 to TRBJ2-5; 10 bases agree with TRBD1. This CDR3 contains 15 residues. J lost 1 base, V lost 4 bases, and 6 bases had no gene match. Germline lookup yields CDR1 GTSNPN and CDR2 SVGIG (reference sequence). Complete variable domain (other parts from reference TRBV30 and TRBJ2-5): SQTIHQWPATLVQPVGSPLSLECTVEGTSNPNLYWYRQAAGRGLQLLFYSVGIGQISSEVPQNLSASRPQDRQFILSSKKLLLSDSGFYLCAWTLGTGVQETQYFGPGTRLLVL.

J is TRBJ2-7 and V is TRBV27; no definite D call. V lost 2 bases, J lost 1 base, and 6 bases lay in between. Germline V CDR1 and CDR2: MNHEY, SMNVEV (reference sequence). The CDR3 is 13 amino acids. Here the CDR3 DNA reads TGTGCCAGCAGTTTAGTTGGGTCCTACGAGCAGTACTTC. The encoded protein is CASSLVGSYEQYF.

A note on this clone: A much larger clone lies a single base off, so this may be a read error. The same CDR3 also results from other DNA sequences found in this sample. V and J are TRBV7-9 and TRBJ1-1; D remains unclear. The CDR3 is made up of 15 amino acids. Trimming removed 5 bases at V and 0 bases at J, with 13 bases between. Germline V CDR1 and CDR2: SEHNR, FQNEAQ (reference sequence). CDR3 amino acids: CASSLGGLMNTEAFF. The CDR3 DNA reads TGTGCCAGCAGCCTAGGAGGGTTAATGAACACTGAAGCTTTCTTT.

At least ten counts were recorded for this clone. The V and J genes are TRBV30 and TRBJ1-4; tentatively, D is TRBD1 (6 bases). Germline lookup yields CDR1 GTSNPN and CDR2 SVGIG (reference sequence). The ends were cut back, 4 bases at V and 8 bases at J, with 17 bases in the middle. CDR3 length equals 14 residues. The CDR3: CAWKGSRGGEKLFF. In DNA form, the CDR3 reads TGTGCCTGGAAAGGTAGCAGGGGCGGCGAAAAACTGTTTTTT.

The gene calls are TRBV9 and TRBJ1-1, with unresolved D. The germline V gene has CDR1 SGDLS and CDR2 YYNGEE. V was clipped by 0 bases and J by 4 bases, with 16 bases between them. CDR3 length equals 16 residues. In DNA, the CDR3 is TGTGCCAGCAGCGTAGACCCCTCCGCGGGATCCACTGAAGCTTTCTTT. Protein sequence: CASSVDPSAGSTEAFF.

J is TRBJ1-1 and V is TRBV18; weak D call: TRBD1 (5 bases). The CDR3 loop spans 17 amino acids. CDR1 and CDR2 (germline): KGHSH, LQKENI. Trimming pared 6 bases from V and 4 bases from J, leaving 24 bases between. CDR3 sequence reads: CASSPWERGLGRTEAFF. In DNA, the CDR3 is TGTGCCAGCTCCCCCTGGGAGAGGGGACTAGGCCGCACTGAAGCTTTCTTT.

V is TRBV19 and J is TRBJ1-1; 7 nucleotides align to TRBD1. J was trimmed by 5 bases and V by 7 bases; bases with no gene match: 7. CDR3 length equals 13 residues. The V gene's germline CDR1 is LNHDA and CDR2 SQIVND (reference sequence). The CDR3 DNA follows: TGTGCCAGTATGCGGCAGGGGGAGACTGAAGCTTTCTTT. The encoded protein is CASMRQGETEAFF. Filled out from reference TRBV19 and TRBJ1-1, the complete variable domain reads DGGITQSPKYLFRKEGQNVTLSCEQNLNHDAMYWYRQDPGQGLRLIYYSQIVNDFQKGDIAEGYSVSREKKESFPLTVTSAQKNPTAFYLCASMRQGETEAFFGQGTRLTVV.

This clone was found a few times. The chain carries TRBV27 and TRBJ2-7; 8 bases fit TRBD2. This CDR3 has 15 residues. V lost 4 bases and J lost 0; bases outside the gene matches: 5. In germline, CDR1 is MNHEY, CDR2 SMNVEV (reference sequence). The CDR3 loop is CASSSGGGVSYEQYF. The CDR3 bases are TGTGCCAGCAGTTCCGGGGGGGGAGTCTCCTACGAGCAGTACTTC.

The chain has TRBV7-2 and TRBJ2-2; no firm D call. Germline lookup yields CDR1 SGHTA and CDR2 FQGNSA. The CDR3 extends over 14 amino acids. Trimming shortened V by 5 bases and J by 8 bases, and 15 bases separated the two germline ends. The CDR3, as DNA: TGTGCCAGCAGCGCGTCACCAGCCCCGGGGGAGCTGTTTTTT. It encodes CASSASPAPGELFF. The full variable domain, with the rest looked up from reference TRBV7-2 and TRBJ2-2, is GAGVSQSPSNKVTEKGKDVELRCDPISGHTALYWYRQSLGQGLEFLIYFQGNSAPDKSGLPSDRFSAERTGGSVSTLTIQRTQQEDSAVYLCASSASPAPGELFFGEGSRLTVL.